The 17 T cell receptor beta chains listed next were all sequenced from one sample in a study of beta chain features in type 1 diabetes. Every bit of the isolated RNA underwent reverse transcription, so sequencing read expressed TCRB transcripts. Clones were sequenced by immunoSEQ multiplex PCR, and TCRdb holds only the in-frame ones, with some missing. The sample shows about 240,000 clones, 25% to 30% of them seen only once. Sequencing was done on a sample of central memory CD4+ T cells from blood. The receptors were gathered from a man aged 25 to 40 in good health.

This clone turned up a few times. The chain combines TRBV30 with TRBJ2-7; no clear D gene. Trimming removed 0 bases at V and 2 bases at J, with 11 bases between. Germline V gives CDR1 GTSNPN, CDR2 SVGIG (reference sequence). The CDR3 is 14 amino acids. CDR3 nucleotide sequence: TGTGCCTGGAGTGTAGGTGGCAGTACCTACGAGCAGTACTTC. It is translated as CAWSVGGSTYEQYF.

The chain joins TRBV7-2 to TRBJ2-1; perhaps TRBD2 as D (6 bases). The CDR3 runs to 12 residues. Germline V gene data show CDR1 as SGHTA and CDR2 as FQGNSA. V was pared by 4 bases and J by 9 bases, with 10 bases between. For the CDR3, the DNA is TGTGCCAGCAGCTCCCGGGACTCTGAGCAGTTCTTC. The encoded protein is CASSSRDSEQFF. The full variable domain, its missing parts supplied by reference TRBV7-2 and TRBJ2-1, is GAGVSQSPSNKVTEKGKDVELRCDPISGHTALYWYRQSLGQGLEFLIYFQGNSAPDKSGLPSDRFSAERTGGSVSTLTIQRTQQEDSAVYLCASSSRDSEQFFGPGTRLTVL.

The DNA for the CDR3 is TGTGCCAGCAGCTTAAGGGGGACTGGGGCCAACGTCCTGACTTTC. Translated: CASSLRGTGANVLTF. The gene calls are TRBV7-2 and TRBJ2-6; the D gene is possibly TRBD1 (6 bases). Deletions cut 2 bases from V and 2 bases from J, with 7 bases between. Germline V gene sequence: CDR1 SGHTA, CDR2 FQGNSA. CDR3 length equals 15 residues.

The chain couples TRBV6-6 to TRBJ2-5, with D tentatively TRBD2 (6 bases). CDR3 length: 14 residues. Germline assignment: CDR1 MNHNY and CDR2 SVGAGI (reference sequence). V lost 7 bases and J lost 2, with 14 bases in between. Here the CDR3 DNA reads TGTGCCAGCACGTCGGGACTGGATCAAGAGACCCAGTACTTC. This codes for CASTSGLDQETQYF.

This clone was recorded a few times. The chain has TRBV15 and TRBJ2-5; 8 nucleotides align to TRBD2. Germline assignment: CDR1 LNHNV and CDR2 YYDKDF (reference sequence). V lost 5 bases and J lost 4; bases outside the gene matches: 12. The CDR3 has 16 amino acids. CDR3 nucleotides: TGTGCCACCAGCGAGCCTTCAGCGGGAGCGGGAGAGACCCAGTACTTC. This encodes CATSEPSAGAGETQYF. The variable domain in full, with the rest retrieved from reference TRBV15 and TRBJ2-5, is DAMVIQNPRYQVTQFGKPVTLSCSQTLNHNVMYWYQQKSSQAPKLLFHYYDKDFNNEADTPDNFQSRRPNTSFCFLDIRSPGLGDTAMYLCATSEPSAGAGETQYFGPGTRLLVL.

The chain joins TRBV7-2 to TRBJ2-1; unclear D gene. CDR3 size: 13 residues. Germline CDR1 reads SGHTA; CDR2 reads FQGNSA. V lost 2 bases and J lost 7, with 9 bases in between. The CDR3 region is CASSLFIRNEQFF. CDR3 nucleotide sequence: TGTGCCAGCAGCTTATTTATTCGGAATGAGCAGTTCTTC.

This clone was counted many times. The chain is built from TRBV6-5 and TRBJ2-7; tentatively, D is TRBD1 or TRBD2 (7 bases each). The CDR3 totals 16 residues. Germline CDR1 is MNHEY and CDR2 is SVGAGI. The V end lost 2 bases, the J end lost 3 bases, and 17 bases lay between the germline ends. The CDR3 DNA reads as TGTGCCAGCAGTTACGACAGGGACGGGGGGCTCTACGAGCAGTACTTC. Amino acid sequence: CASSYDRDGGLYEQYF.

This chain uses TRBV28 with TRBJ2-1; 9 bases fit TRBD1. V shed 8 bases, J shed 3 bases, and the junction held 8 bases outside the gene matches. The CDR3 contains 15 residues. Germline CDR1 reads MDHEN; CDR2 reads SYDVKM. The DNA of the CDR3 is TGTGCCAGCGCCTCCGGGACAGGGAACTACAATGAGCAGTTCTTC. This translates into CASASGTGNYNEQFF.

The genes are TRBV6-5 and TRBJ1-5; D is perhaps TRBD1 (5 bases). With 6 bases removed from V and 0 bases from J, the gap between germline ends came to 12 bases. This CDR3 contains 15 residues. Germline lookup yields CDR1 MNHEY and CDR2 SVGAGI. This CDR3 is CASRMTVNSNQPQHF. The CDR3 region has the DNA TGTGCCAGCAGGATGACAGTGAATAGCAATCAGCCCCAGCATTTT.

In its sample, this clone was seen a few times. The chain links TRBV25-1 to TRBJ2-3, with D maybe TRBD2 (6 bases). Germline V gene data show CDR1 as MGHDK and CDR2 as SYGVNS. Trimming took 1 base from V and 6 from J, leaving 14 bases between them. The CDR3 spans 15 residues. The CDR3 is CASSEFAGGADTQYF. The CDR3, as DNA: TGTGCCAGCAGTGAATTCGCTGGAGGGGCGGATACGCAGTATTTT.

CDR3 loop: CASSEAPGNSPLHF. The CDR3 DNA reads TGTGCCAGCAGTGAAGCGCCGGGGAATTCACCCCTCCACTTT. The chain uses TRBV6-1 and TRBJ1-6; D uncertain. Trimming took 0 bases from V and 7 from J, leaving 7 bases between them. This CDR3 is built from 14 residues. Per germline, CDR1 MNHNS and CDR2 SASEGT.

V and J are TRBV7-2 and TRBJ2-5; 9 bases fit TRBD2. The trim removed 8 bases at V and 1 base at J, leaving 5 bases unmatched. Looked up from germline, CDR1 is SGHTA and CDR2 is FQGNSA. The length of the CDR3 is 14 residues. CDR3 in DNA: TGTGCCAGCGCCGGAGCGGGAGGCCAAGAGACCCAGTACTTC. Its translation: CASAGAGGQETQYF.

The rearrangement links TRBV10-2 to TRBJ2-3; D unclear. Trimming cost V 6 bases and J 1 base, with 2 bases left between them. The length of the CDR3 is 11 residues. Germline loops: CDR1 WSHSY, CDR2 SAAADI. For the CDR3, the DNA is TGCGCCAGCAGGGGCACAGATACGCAGTATTTT. It codes for CASRGTDTQYF.

The J gene is TRBJ2-6, the V gene TRBV6-5, with D perhaps matching TRBD1 (5 bases). Germline V gene lookup returns CDR1 MNHEY and CDR2 SVGAGI. CDR3 length: 15 amino acids. Trimming removed 8 bases at V and 2 bases at J, with 13 bases between. The CDR3 reads CASLSLTAGANVLTF. CDR3 bases: TGTGCCAGCTTGTCTTTGACAGCTGGGGCCAACGTCCTGACTTTC.

The V gene is TRBV27, the J gene TRBJ2-3; 7 bases are shared with TRBD2. The junction had 9 bases not matched to a gene; V was cut back by 9 bases and J by 3 bases. The CDR3 is made up of 14 amino acids. The germline V gene encodes CDR1 MNHEY and CDR2 SMNVEV (reference sequence). The chain's CDR3 is CARWKRGDTDTQYF. For the CDR3, the DNA is TGTGCCAGATGGAAGCGGGGCGATACAGATACGCAGTATTTT.

A few counts support this clone. V is TRBV2 and J is TRBJ2-1; 16 bases are shared with TRBD2. The trim removed 6 bases at V and 3 bases at J, leaving 5 bases unmatched. The CDR3 runs 17 residues. CDR1 and CDR2 from the germline V gene are SNHLY and FYNNEI. The CDR3 sequence is CASRGTSGREFYNEQFF. The CDR3 region has the DNA TGTGCCAGCAGGGGGACTAGCGGGAGGGAATTCTACAATGAGCAGTTCTTC. The full variable domain, its missing parts supplied by reference TRBV2 and TRBJ2-1, is EPEVTQTPSHQVTQMGQEVILRCVPISNHLYFYWYRQILGQKVEFLVSFYNNEISEKSEIFDDQFSVERPDGSNFTLKIRSTKLEDSAMYFCASRGTSGREFYNEQFFGPGTRLTVL.

This clone was observed a handful of times. As DNA, the CDR3 is TGTGCCAGCAGCTTAGAATCGCACAGGAATGAGCAGTTCTTC. Its translation: CASSLESHRNEQFF. The V gene is TRBV7-2, the J gene TRBJ2-1, with D possibly matching TRBD1 (5 bases). V was clipped by 1 base and J by 7 bases, with 11 bases between them. Germline CDR1 reads SGHTA; CDR2 reads FQGNSA. The CDR3 is 14 amino acids.